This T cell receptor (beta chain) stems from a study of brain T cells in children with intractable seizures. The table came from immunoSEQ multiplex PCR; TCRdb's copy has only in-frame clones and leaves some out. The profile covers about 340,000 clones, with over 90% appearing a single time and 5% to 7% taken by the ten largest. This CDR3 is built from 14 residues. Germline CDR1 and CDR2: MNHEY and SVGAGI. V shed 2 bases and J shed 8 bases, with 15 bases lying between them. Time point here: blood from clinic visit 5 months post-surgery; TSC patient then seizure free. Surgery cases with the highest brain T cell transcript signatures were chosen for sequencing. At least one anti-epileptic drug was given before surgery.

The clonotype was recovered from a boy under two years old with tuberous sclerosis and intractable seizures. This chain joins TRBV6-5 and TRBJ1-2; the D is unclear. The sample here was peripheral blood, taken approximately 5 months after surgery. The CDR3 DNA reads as TGTGCCAGCAGTTACGGTTCCGGGGAGATAGGCTACACCTTC. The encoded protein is CASSYGSGEIGYTF.